This TCR beta chain was captured by sequencing in a study of T-cell memory formation after mild COVID-19. General observations from the study: Memory cells collected pre-infection included some clones that later responded, suggesting cross-reactive memory joined. For second-wave clones that peaked at day 37, SARS-CoV-2 specificity went unverified.

A remark on this clonotype: The antigen is not known.

Constant-segment primers and 5'RACE yielded cDNA libraries for TCR alpha and TCR beta, each carrying sample barcodes and UMIs. One entry per CDR3 protein, called by TCRdb with MiXCR from the 5' RACE reads. Counted here are 250,000 or so distinct CDR3 sequences, more than 15% occurring once; the ten biggest clones make up roughly 23%. V shed 4 bases and J 2 bases; nucleotides not matched to a gene: 7. The CDR3 is made up of 15 amino acids. The germline V gene has CDR1 SGHRS and CDR2 YFSETQ. The gene calls are TRBV5-1 and TRBJ1-1; 8 positions agree with TRBD1. The origin of this receptor is a man aged 18 to 35 who had mild COVID-19 (a few samples of this study predate the infection). Cell type and time point are not known. Input material: PBMCs or a T cell subset sorted from them (not recorded which). DNA of the CDR3: TGCGCCAGCAGCCCCCAGGGGGCGGACAACACTGAAGCTTTCTTT. Translated, it gives CASSPQGADNTEAFF.